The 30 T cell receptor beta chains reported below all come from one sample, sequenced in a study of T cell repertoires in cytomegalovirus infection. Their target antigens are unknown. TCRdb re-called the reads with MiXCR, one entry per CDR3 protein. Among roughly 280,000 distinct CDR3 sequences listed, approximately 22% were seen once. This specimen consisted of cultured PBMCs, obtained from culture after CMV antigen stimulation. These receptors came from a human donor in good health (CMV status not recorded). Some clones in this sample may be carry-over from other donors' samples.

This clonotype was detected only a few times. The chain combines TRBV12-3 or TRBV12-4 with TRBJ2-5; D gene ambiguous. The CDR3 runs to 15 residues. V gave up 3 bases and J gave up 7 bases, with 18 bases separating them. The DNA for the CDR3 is TGTGCCAGCAGTTTTTACCCACAACGGCGTGGGACCCAGTACTTC. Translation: CASSFYPQRRGTQYF.

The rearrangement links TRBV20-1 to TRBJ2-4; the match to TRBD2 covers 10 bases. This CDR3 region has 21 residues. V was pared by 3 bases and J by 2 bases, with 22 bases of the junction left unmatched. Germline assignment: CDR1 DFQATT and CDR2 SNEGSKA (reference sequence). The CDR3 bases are TGCAGTGCTAGTGACCCCAAAAATATAGCGGGGGGCCTTGTTACCAAAAACATTCAGTACTTC. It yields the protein CSASDPKNIAGGLVTKNIQYF.

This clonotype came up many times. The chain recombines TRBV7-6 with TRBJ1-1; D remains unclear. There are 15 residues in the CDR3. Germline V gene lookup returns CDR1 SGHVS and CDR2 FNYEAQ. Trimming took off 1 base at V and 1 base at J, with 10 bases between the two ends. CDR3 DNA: TGTGCCAGCAGCTTAGGCCCTCTGGCGAACACTGAAGCTTTCTTT. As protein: CASSLGPLANTEAFF.

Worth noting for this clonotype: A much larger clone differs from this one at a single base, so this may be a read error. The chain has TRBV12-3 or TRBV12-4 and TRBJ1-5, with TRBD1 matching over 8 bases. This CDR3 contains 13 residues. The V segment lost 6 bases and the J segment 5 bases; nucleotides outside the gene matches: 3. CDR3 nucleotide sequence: TGTGCCAGCAGGGCGACAGGGGATCAGCCCCAGCATTTT. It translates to CASRATGDQPQHF.

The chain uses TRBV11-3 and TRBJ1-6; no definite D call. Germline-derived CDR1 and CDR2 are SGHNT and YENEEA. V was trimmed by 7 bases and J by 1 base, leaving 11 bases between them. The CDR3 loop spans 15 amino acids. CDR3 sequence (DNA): TGTGCCAGCACCGAGAGCCTTTCCTATAATTCACCCCTCCACTTT. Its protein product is CASTESLSYNSPLHF.

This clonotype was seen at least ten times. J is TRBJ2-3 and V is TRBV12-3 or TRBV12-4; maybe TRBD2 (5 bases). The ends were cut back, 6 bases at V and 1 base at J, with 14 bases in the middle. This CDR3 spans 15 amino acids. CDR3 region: CASRLGFFGTDTQYF. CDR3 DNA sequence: TGTGCCAGCAGACTAGGGTTTTTCGGCACAGATACGCAGTATTTT.

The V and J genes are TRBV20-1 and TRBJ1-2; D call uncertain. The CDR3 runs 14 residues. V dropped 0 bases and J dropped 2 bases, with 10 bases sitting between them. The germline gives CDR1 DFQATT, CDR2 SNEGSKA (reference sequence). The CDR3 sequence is CSARDLSENYGYTF. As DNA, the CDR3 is TGCAGTGCTAGAGATCTAAGCGAAAACTATGGCTACACCTTC.

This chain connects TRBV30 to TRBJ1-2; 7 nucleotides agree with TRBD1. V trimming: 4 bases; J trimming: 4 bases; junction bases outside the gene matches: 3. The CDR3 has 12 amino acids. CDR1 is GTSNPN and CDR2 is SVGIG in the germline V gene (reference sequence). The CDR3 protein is CAWNRDSYGYTF. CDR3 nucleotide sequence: TGTGCCTGGAACCGGGACAGCTATGGCTACACCTTC. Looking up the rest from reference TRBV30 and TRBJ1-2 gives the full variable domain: SQTIHQWPATLVQPVGSPLSLECTVEGTSNPNLYWYRQAAGRGLQLLFYSVGIGQISSEVPQNLSASRPQDRQFILSSKKLLLSDSGFYLCAWNRDSYGYTFGSGTRLTVV.

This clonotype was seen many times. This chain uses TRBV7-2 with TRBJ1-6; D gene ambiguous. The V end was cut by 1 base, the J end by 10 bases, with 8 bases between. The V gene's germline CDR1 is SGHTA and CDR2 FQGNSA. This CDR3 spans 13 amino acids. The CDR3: CASSLEGWSPLHF. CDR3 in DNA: TGTGCCAGCAGCTTAGAGGGCTGGTCACCCCTCCACTTT.

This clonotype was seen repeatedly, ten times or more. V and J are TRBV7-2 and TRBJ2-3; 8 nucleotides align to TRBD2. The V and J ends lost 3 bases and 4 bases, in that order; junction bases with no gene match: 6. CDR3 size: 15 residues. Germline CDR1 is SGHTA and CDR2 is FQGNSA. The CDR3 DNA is TGTGCCAGCAGCTTGAAAGCGGGAGCGGCAGATACGCAGTATTTT. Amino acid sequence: CASSLKAGAADTQYF.

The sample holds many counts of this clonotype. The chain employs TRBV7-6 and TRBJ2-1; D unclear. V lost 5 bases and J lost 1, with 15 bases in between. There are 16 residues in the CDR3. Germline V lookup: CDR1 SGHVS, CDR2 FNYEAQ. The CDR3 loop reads CASSPLKGVSYNEQFF. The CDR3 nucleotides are TGTGCCAGCAGCCCTTTAAAGGGTGTATCCTACAATGAGCAGTTCTTC.

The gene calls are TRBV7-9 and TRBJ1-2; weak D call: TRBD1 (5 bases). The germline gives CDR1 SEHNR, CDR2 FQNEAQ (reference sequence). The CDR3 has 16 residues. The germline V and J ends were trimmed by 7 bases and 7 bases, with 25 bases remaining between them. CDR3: CASILHQGAGISGYTF. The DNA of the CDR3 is TGTGCCAGCATCCTACATCAGGGTGCGGGAATCTCTGGCTACACCTTC.

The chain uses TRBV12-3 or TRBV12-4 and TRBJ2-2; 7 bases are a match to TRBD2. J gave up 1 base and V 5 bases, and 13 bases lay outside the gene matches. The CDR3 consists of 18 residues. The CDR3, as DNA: TGTGCCAGCAGTCCCCCTTGGCTAGCGGTACAGAACACCGGGGAGCTGTTTTTT. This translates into CASSPPWLAVQNTGELFF.

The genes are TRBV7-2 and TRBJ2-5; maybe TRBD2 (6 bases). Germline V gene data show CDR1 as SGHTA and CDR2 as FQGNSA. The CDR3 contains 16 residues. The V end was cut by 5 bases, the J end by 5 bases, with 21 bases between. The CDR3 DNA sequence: TGTGCCAGCAGCAAAATTTTGGCGGGGAGAGGGGAGACCCAGTACTTC. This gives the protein CASSKILAGRGETQYF.

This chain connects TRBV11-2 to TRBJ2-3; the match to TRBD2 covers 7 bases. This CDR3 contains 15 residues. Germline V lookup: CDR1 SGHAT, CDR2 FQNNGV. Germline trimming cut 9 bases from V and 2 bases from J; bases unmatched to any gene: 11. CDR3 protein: CASTPPSGTTDTQYF. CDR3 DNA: TGTGCCAGTACCCCACCTAGCGGAACCACAGATACGCAGTATTTT.

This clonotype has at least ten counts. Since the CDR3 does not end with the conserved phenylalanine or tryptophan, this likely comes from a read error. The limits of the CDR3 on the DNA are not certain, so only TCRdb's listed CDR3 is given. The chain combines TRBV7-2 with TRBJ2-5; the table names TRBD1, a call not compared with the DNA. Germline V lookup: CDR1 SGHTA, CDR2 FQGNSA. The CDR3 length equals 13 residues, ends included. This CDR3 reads CASSLDLFGDTDT.

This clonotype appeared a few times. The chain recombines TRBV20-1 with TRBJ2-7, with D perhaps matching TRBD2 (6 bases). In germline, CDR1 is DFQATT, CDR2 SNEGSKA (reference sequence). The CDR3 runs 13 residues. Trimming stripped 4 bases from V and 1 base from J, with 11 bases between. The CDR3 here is CSATSSASYEQYF. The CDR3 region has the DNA TGCAGTGCTACTTCTAGCGCATCCTACGAGCAGTACTTC.

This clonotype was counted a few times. This chain's CDR3 is CASSPAAFRNEQFF. The CDR3, as DNA: TGTGCCAGCTCACCTGCTGCCTTTCGGAATGAGCAGTTCTTC. The rearrangement joins TRBV18 to TRBJ2-1; D is ambiguous. Germline V gene data show CDR1 as KGHSH and CDR2 as LQKENI. The V and J ends lost 3 bases and 7 bases respectively, with 13 bases between them. This CDR3 region has 14 residues.

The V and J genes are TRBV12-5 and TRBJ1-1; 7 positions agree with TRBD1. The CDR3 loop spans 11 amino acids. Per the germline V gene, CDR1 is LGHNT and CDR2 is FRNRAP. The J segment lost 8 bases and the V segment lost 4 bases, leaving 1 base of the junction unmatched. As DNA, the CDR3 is TGTGCTAGTGGTTGGGGACAGGAAGCTTTCTTT. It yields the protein CASGWGQEAFF.

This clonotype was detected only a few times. CDR3 sequence: CASIAGAINEKLFF. The CDR3, as DNA: TGTGCCAGCATTGCAGGGGCGATTAATGAAAAACTGTTTTTT. This chain links TRBV6-6 with TRBJ1-4; a possible D gene is TRBD1 (6 bases). Germline-derived CDR1 and CDR2 are MNHNY and SVGAGI (reference sequence). The CDR3 extends over 14 amino acids. Trimming removed 7 bases from V and 4 bases from J, with 13 bases in between.

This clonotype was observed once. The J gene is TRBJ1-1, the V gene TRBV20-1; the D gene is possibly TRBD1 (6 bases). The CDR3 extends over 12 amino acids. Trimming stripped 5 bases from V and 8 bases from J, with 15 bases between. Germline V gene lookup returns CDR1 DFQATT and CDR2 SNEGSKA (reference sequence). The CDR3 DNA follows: TGCAGTGCTCACGTGAACGGACAGGAAGCTTTCTTT. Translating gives CSAHVNGQEAFF.

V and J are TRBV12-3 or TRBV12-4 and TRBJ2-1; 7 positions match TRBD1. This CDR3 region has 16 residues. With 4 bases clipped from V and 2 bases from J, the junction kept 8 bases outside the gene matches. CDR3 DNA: TGTGCCAGCAGTTCCACGACAGGGATCACCTACAATGAGCAGTTCTTC. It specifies CASSSTTGITYNEQFF.

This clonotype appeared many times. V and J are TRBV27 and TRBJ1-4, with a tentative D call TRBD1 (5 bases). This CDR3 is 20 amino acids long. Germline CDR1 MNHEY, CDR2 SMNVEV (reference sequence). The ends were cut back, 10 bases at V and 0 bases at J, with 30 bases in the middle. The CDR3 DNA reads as TGTGCCACCGACATCCGGCCGAGCGGGGGAAAGATAGCAACTAATGAAAAACTGTTTTTT. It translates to CATDIRPSGGKIATNEKLFF.

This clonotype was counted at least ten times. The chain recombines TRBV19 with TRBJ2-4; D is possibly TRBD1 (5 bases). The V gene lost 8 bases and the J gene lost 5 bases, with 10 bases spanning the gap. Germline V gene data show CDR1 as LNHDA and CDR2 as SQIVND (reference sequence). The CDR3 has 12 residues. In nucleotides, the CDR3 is TGTGCCAGTTCGTTGGGGCAAAACATTCAGTACTTC. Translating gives CASSLGQNIQYF. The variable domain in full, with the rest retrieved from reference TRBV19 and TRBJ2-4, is DGGITQSPKYLFRKEGQNVTLSCEQNLNHDAMYWYRQDPGQGLRLIYYSQIVNDFQKGDIAEGYSVSREKKESFPLTVTSAQKNPTAFYLCASSLGQNIQYFGAGTRLSVL.

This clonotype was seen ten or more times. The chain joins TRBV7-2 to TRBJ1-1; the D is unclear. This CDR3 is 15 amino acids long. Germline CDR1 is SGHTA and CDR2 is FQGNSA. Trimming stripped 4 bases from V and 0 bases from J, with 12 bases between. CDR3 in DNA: TGTGCCAGCAGCTGGCCGGGATCTATGAACACTGAAGCTTTCTTT. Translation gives CASSWPGSMNTEAFF.

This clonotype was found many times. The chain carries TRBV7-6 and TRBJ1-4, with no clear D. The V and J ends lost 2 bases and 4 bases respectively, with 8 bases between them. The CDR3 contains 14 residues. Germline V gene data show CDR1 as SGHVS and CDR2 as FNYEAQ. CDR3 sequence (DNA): TGTGCCAGCAGCTTAAGGAGCAGTAATGAAAAACTGTTTTTT. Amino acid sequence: CASSLRSSNEKLFF.

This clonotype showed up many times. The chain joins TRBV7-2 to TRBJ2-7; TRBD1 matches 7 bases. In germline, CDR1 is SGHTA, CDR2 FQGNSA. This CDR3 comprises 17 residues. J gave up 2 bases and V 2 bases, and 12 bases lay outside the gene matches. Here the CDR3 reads CASSLRPAGGLPYEQYV. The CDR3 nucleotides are TGTGCCAGCAGCTTAAGACCCGCAGGGGGTCTACCCTACGAGCAGTACGTC.

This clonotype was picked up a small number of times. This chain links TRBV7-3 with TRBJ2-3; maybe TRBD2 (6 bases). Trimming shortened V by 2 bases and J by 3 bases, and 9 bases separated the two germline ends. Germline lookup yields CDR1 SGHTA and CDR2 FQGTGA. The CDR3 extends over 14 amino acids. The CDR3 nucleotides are TGTGCCAGCAGCTTATTCGGGAGAACAGATACGCAGTATTTT. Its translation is CASSLFGRTDTQYF.

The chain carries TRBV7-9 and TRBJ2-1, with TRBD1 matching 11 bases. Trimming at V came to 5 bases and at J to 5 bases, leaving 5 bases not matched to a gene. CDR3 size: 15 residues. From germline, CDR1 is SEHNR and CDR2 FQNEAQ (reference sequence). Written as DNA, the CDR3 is TGTGCCAGCAGCCCCGGGACAGGGGGAAACAATGAGCAGTTCTTC. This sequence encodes CASSPGTGGNNEQFF.

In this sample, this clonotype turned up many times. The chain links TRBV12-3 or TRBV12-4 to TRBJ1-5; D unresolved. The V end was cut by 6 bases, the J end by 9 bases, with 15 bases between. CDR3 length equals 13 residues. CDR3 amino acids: CASRRAMTAPQHF. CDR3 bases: TGTGCCAGCAGACGGGCCATGACGGCGCCCCAGCATTTT.